The following is a T cell receptor (beta chain) sequence with its context. Its matching antigen is unknown. These data originate in a study of cytomegalovirus exposure and HLA in healthy donors. The PCR ran on 60 Vbeta and 13 Jbeta primers. Profiled with immunoSEQ multiplex PCR; TCRdb holds only in-frame clones, not every one. Among about 150,000 clones, around 75% were seen once, and the ten largest hold 3.5% to 4.5%. CDR3 length equals 11 residues. The germline CDR1 and CDR2 sequences are SGHTA and FQGNSA. Trimming cost V 5 bases and J 10 bases, with 10 bases left between them. General study findings and limits: Researchers counted some 150 TCR beta chains as cytomegalovirus-associated. The later analysis indicated that the majority of CMV-associated TCR beta chains appeared HLA-restricted.

This receptor was obtained from a human donor in good health. The sample comprised PBMCs. The chain combines TRBV7-2 with TRBJ2-3, with D uncertain. CDR3 sequence (DNA): TGTGCCAGCAGCATCGCGGCCGCGCAGTATTTT. Protein sequence: CASSIAAAQYF.